Listed below are T cell receptor beta chains from one sample, sequenced in a study of blood T cell repertoires in COVID-19. Only in-frame clones appear in the TCRdb table, and some are missing; sequencing was by immunoSEQ multiplex PCR. The sample has approximately 150,000 clones, 86% seen once. The specimen was peripheral blood. These receptors came from a man aged 70-80 years with acute or convalescent COVID-19. CDR3s include the opening cysteine and the closing phenylalanine or tryptophan. The D gene is left open where the match is weak. Size is stated for part of the rows, as once, few or many counts, or as a class when the clone is expanded.

d_call j_call v_call clone_size cdr3_aa cdr3_nt
. TRBJ2-5 TRBV7-8 . CASTIGGSLQETQYF TGTGCCAGCACCATAGGCGGCAGTCTTCAAGAGACCCAGTACTTC
TRBD2 TRBJ2-1 TRBV19 . CASTAGLASYNEQFF TGTGCCAGTACCGCGGGACTAGCGTCCTACAATGAGCAGTTCTTC
TRBD2 TRBJ2-5 TRBV6-2/TRBV6-3 . CASSRLAGGETQYF TGTGCCAGCAGCCGACTAGCGGGAGGAGAGACCCAGTACTTC
TRBD2 TRBJ2-7 TRBV19 . CASSINAASGRYGEQYF TGTGCCAGTAGTATCAATGCGGCTAGCGGGAGGTATGGCGAGCAGTACTTC
TRBD2 TRBJ2-1 TRBV24-1 . CATSDFGSGRARYNEQFF TGTGCCACCAGTGATTTTGGTAGCGGGAGGGCTAGATACAATGAGCAGTTCTTC
. TRBJ2-3 TRBV20-1 . CRPGPPDTQYF TGCAGACCCGGTCCACCCGATACGCAGTATTTT
TRBD2 TRBJ2-5 TRBV12-5 . CASGPGLAGAQETQYF TGTGCTAGTGGCCCGGGACTAGCGGGAGCCCAAGAGACCCAGTACTTC
. TRBJ1-6 TRBV7-8 . CASNGGGRESPLHF TGTGCCAGCAACGGCGGGGGCAGGGAATCACCCCTCCACTTT
. TRBJ2-5 TRBV28 . CASRYRETQYF TGTGCCAGCAGGTACAGGGAGACCCAGTACTTC
TRBD1 TRBJ1-5 TRBV2 few CASSSLMRDRVNQPQHF TGTGCCAGCAGTTCCCTGATGAGGGACAGGGTCAATCAGCCCCAGCATTTT
. TRBJ2-1 TRBV19 . CASSIRGGSEQFF TGTGCCAGTAGTATCAGAGGAGGCAGTGAGCAGTTCTTC
. TRBJ2-2 TRBV28 . CASSLKAQGELFF TGTGCCAGCAGTTTAAAAGCACAGGGTGAGCTGTTTTTT
. TRBJ2-2 TRBV6-5 . CASSSGTGELFF TGTGCCAGCAGTTCGGGAACCGGGGAGCTGTTTTTT
. TRBJ1-2 TRBV5-4 . CASSLGQGIGYTF TGTGCCAGCAGCTTGGGCCAGGGCATTGGCTACACCTTC
TRBD2 TRBJ2-4 TRBV7-2 . CASSLLAGAQYF TGTGCCAGCAGCTTGTTAGCGGGGGCCCAGTACTTC
TRBD1 TRBJ2-6 TRBV18 . CASSPRGQGAPSGANVLTF TGTGCCAGCTCACCACGAGGACAGGGGGCCCCCTCTGGGGCCAACGTCCTGACTTTC
TRBD1 TRBJ2-7 TRBV18 . CASSLTGDRVYEQYF TGTGCCAGCTCACTGACAGGGGATAGGGTCTACGAGCAGTACTTC
TRBD1 TRBJ1-1 TRBV2 . CASSDSLKGGRPNTEAFF TGTGCCAGCAGTGATTCCCTGAAAGGGGGCCGGCCGAACACTGAAGCTTTCTTT
. TRBJ2-3 TRBV12-3/TRBV12-4 . CASRAAADTQYF TGTGCCAGCAGAGCAGCGGCAGATACGCAGTATTTT
TRBD2 TRBJ2-1 TRBV9 . CASSVDGLGFVNEQFF TGTGCCAGCAGCGTAGACGGACTAGGTTTTGTCAATGAGCAGTTCTTC
. TRBJ1-5 TRBV2 . CASSERGISNQPQHF TGTGCCAGCAGTGAGCGGGGGATAAGCAATCAGCCCCAGCATTTT
TRBD1 TRBJ2-7 TRBV6-5 once CASRRTGRYEQYF TGTGCCAGCAGGCGGACAGGGCGCTACGAGCAGTACTTC
TRBD1 TRBJ2-5 TRBV5-1 . CASSLELPGQGETQYF TGCGCCAGCAGCTTGGAACTCCCGGGACAGGGGGAGACCCAGTACTTC
. TRBJ2-3 TRBV2 once CASSGDSTDTQYF TGTGCCAGCAGCGGGGACTCCACAGATACGCAGTATTTT
. TRBJ1-1 TRBV19 . CASSKGGVDTEAFF TGTGCCAGTAGTAAAGGCGGGGTCGACACTGAAGCTTTCTTT
TRBD1 TRBJ2-7 TRBV19 . CASSRTGGYEQYF TGTGCCAGTAGCCGGACAGGGGGCTACGAGCAGTACTTC
TRBD2 TRBJ2-3 TRBV29-1 . CSVEDPSGSADTQYF TGCAGCGTTGAAGATCCTAGCGGGAGCGCAGATACGCAGTATTTT
. TRBJ2-7 TRBV7-8 once CASSEQDAYEQYF TGTGCCAGCAGCGAACAGGATGCCTACGAGCAGTACTTC
TRBD1 TRBJ2-7 TRBV14 . CASSRGQGVKDEQYF TGTGCCAGCAGCCGCGGACAGGGTGTGAAGGACGAGCAGTACTTC
TRBD2 TRBJ2-1 TRBV19 once CASLTSGASSSYNEQFF TGTGCCAGTTTGACTAGCGGGGCAAGCAGCTCCTACAATGAGCAGTTCTTC
. TRBJ2-1 TRBV5-1 . CASSLGEAYNEQFF TGCGCCAGCAGCTTGGGCGAGGCCTACAATGAGCAGTTCTTC
. TRBJ1-1 TRBV3-1/TRBV3-2 . CASSQVTGLNTEAFF TGTGCCAGCAGCCAAGTTACAGGGTTGAACACTGAAGCTTTCTTT
TRBD2 TRBJ2-1 TRBV6-5 . CASKGLAGVSEQFF TGTGCCAGCAAGGGACTAGCGGGAGTTTCTGAGCAGTTCTTC
TRBD2 TRBJ2-1 TRBV7-8 . CASSLVAGVYNEQFF TGTGCCAGCAGTCTGGTAGCGGGCGTCTACAATGAGCAGTTCTTC
. TRBJ1-4 TRBV5-5 once CASSLGGGDEKLFF TGTGCCAGCAGCTTGGGGGGAGGCGATGAAAAACTGTTTTTT
TRBD2 TRBJ2-7 TRBV7-6 . CASSPGLAGAWDEQYF TGTGCCAGCAGCCCGGGACTAGCGGGAGCCTGGGACGAGCAGTACTTC
. TRBJ2-2 TRBV2 . CASSETRVAGELFF TGTGCCAGCAGTGAAACCCGGGTCGCCGGGGAGCTGTTTTTT
. TRBJ1-2 TRBV28 . CVVQDTRRYGYTF TGTGTGGTACAGGACACAAGACGATATGGCTACACCTTC
TRBD2 TRBJ2-3 TRBV7-2 . CASSPSGRMDTQYF TGTGCCAGCAGCCCTAGCGGGAGGATGGATACGCAGTATTTT
TRBD2 TRBJ2-2 TRBV5-4 . CASSSGGAGELFF TGTGCCAGCAGCTCGGGGGGGGCCGGGGAGCTGTTTTTT
. TRBJ2-2 TRBV7-3 . CASSQGLNTGELFF TGTGCCAGCAGCCAAGGACTGAACACCGGGGAGCTGTTTTTT
TRBD1 TRBJ2-5 TRBV28 once CASSLPGQGVQETQYF TGTGCCAGCAGTTTACCGGGACAGGGGGTCCAAGAGACCCAGTACTTC
TRBD1 TRBJ2-1 TRBV7-3 . CASSPSQGAYNEQFF TGTGCCAGCAGCCCCTCTCAGGGGGCCTACAATGAGCAGTTCTTC
TRBD2 TRBJ2-7 TRBV3-1/TRBV3-2 . CASSQDWTSGSSTYEQYF TGTGCCAGCAGCCAAGATTGGACTAGCGGGAGTTCTACCTACGAGCAGTACTTC
. TRBJ1-1 TRBV19 . CASSWGAEAFF TGTGCCAGTAGTTGGGGGGCTGAAGCTTTCTTT
. TRBJ2-2 TRBV9 once CASSPSRVTGELFF TGTGCCAGCAGCCCATCCAGGGTCACCGGGGAGCTGTTTTTT
TRBD1 TRBJ1-1 TRBV6-4 . CASSEPGQGTSEAFF TGTGCCAGCAGTGAACCGGGACAGGGAACCTCCGAAGCTTTCTTT
. TRBJ1-4 TRBV27 . CASSSNRDEKLFF TGTGCCAGCAGTTCAAACAGGGATGAAAAACTGTTTTTT
TRBD2 TRBJ2-5 TRBV5-1 . CASSFTSGSPSETQYF TGCGCCAGCAGCTTTACTAGCGGGAGTCCCTCAGAGACCCAGTACTTC
. TRBJ2-5 TRBV20-1 . CSASEATRSGTQYF TGCAGTGCTAGTGAGGCGACTCGGAGCGGGACCCAGTACTTC
. TRBJ2-7 TRBV3-1/TRBV3-2 . CASSPWRAGEQYF TGTGCCAGCAGCCCCTGGAGGGCCGGCGAGCAGTACTTC
. TRBJ2-1 TRBV5-8 . CASSPGKGQFF TGTGCCAGCAGCCCGGGAAAGGGGCAGTTCTTC